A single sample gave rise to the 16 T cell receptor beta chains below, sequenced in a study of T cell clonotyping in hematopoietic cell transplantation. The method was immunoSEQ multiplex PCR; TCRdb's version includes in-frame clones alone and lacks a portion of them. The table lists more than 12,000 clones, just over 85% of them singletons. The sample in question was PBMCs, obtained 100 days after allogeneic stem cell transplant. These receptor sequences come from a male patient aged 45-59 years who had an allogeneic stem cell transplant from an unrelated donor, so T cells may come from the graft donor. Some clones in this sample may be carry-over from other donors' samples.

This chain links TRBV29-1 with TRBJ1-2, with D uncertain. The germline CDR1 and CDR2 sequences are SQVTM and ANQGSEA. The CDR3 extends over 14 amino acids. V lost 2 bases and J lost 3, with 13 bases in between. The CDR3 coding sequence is TGCAGCGTTGAACATCCTGAGGCTTACTATGGCTACACCTTC. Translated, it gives CSVEHPEAYYGYTF.

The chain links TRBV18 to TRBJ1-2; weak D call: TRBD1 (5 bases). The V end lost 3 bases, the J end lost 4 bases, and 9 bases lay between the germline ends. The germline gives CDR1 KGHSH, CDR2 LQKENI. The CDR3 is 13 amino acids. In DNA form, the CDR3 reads TGTGCCAGCTCACCTCAGGGCCCCTATGGCTACACCTTC. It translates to CASSPQGPYGYTF.

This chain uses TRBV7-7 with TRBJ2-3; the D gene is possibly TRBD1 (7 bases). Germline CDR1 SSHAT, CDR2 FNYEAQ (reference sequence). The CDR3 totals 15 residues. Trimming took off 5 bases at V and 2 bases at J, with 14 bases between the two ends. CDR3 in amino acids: CASSEGGQLTDTQYF. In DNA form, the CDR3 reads TGTGCCAGCAGCGAGGGGGGACAGCTCACAGATACGCAGTATTTT.

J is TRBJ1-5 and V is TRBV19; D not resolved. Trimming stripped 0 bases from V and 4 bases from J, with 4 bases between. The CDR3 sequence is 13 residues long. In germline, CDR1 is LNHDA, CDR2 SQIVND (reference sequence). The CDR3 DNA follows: TGTGCCAGTAGTATAGATAAGAATCAGCCCCAGCATTTT. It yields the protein CASSIDKNQPQHF.

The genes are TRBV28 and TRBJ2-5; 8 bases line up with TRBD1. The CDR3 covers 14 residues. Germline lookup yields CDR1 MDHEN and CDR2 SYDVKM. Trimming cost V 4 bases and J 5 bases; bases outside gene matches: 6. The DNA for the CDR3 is TGTGCCAGCAGTTCTCAGGGGGCGGAGGAGACCCAGTACTTC. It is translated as CASSSQGAEETQYF.

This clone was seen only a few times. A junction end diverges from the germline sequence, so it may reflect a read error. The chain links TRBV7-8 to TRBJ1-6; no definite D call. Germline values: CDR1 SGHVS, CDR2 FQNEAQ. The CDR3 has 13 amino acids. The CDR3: CASSSTSEGTSRF. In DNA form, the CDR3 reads TGTGCCAGCAGCTCGACATCGGAAGGAACTTCCCGGTTT.

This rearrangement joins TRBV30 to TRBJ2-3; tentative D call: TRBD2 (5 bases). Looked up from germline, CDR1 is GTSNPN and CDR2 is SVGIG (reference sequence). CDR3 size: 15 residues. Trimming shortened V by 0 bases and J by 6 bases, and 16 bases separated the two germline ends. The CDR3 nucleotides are TGTGCCTGGAGTGTCTGGGTCCCACTAGGGGATACGCAGTATTTT. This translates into CAWSVWVPLGDTQYF.

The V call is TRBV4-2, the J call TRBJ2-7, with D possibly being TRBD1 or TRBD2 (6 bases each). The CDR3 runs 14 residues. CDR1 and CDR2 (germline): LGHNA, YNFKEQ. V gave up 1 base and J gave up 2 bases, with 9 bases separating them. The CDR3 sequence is CASSQGRGTYEQYF. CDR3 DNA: TGTGCCAGCAGCCAAGGGAGGGGGACCTACGAGCAGTACTTC.

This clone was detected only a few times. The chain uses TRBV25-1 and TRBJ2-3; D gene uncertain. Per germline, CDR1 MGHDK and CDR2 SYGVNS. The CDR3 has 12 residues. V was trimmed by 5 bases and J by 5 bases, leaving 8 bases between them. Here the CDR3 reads CASSPQEDTQYF. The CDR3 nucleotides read TGTGCCAGCAGTCCCCAGGAAGATACGCAGTATTTT.

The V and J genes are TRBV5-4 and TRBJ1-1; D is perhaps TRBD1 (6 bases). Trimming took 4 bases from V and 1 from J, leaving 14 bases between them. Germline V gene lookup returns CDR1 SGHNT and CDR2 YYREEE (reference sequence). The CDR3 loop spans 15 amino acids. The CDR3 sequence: CASSVASRGNTEAFF. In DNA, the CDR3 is TGTGCCAGCAGCGTTGCCAGCAGGGGGAACACTGAAGCTTTCTTT.

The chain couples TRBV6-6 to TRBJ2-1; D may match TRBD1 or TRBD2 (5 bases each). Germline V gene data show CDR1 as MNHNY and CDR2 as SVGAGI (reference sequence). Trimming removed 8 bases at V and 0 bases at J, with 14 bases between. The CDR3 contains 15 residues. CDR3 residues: CASALRGDSYNEQFF. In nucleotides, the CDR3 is TGTGCCAGCGCCCTCCGAGGGGACTCCTACAATGAGCAGTTCTTC.

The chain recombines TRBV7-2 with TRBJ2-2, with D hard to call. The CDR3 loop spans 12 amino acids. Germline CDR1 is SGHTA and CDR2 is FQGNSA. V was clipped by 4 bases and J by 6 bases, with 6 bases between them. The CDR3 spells CASSSLAGELFF. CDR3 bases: TGTGCCAGCAGCTCGTTGGCCGGGGAGCTGTTTTTT.

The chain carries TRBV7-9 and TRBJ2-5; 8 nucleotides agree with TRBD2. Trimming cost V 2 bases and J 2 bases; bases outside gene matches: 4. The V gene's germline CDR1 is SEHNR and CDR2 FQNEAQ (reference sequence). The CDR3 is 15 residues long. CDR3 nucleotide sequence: TGTGCCAGCAGCTTAATGCCTAGCGGGCAAGAGACCCAGTACTTC. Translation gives CASSLMPSGQETQYF.

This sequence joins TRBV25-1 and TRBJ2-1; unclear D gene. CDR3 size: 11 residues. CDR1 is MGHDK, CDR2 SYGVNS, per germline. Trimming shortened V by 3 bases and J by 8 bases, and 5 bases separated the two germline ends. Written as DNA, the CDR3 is TGTGCCAGCAGTGATGTCCATGAGCAGTTCTTC. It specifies CASSDVHEQFF.

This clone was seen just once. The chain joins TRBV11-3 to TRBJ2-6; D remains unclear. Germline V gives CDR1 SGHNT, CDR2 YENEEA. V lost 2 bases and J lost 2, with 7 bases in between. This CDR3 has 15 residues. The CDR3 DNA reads TGTGCCAGCAGCTTAACCGTTACTGGGGCCAACGTCCTGACTTTC. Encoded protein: CASSLTVTGANVLTF. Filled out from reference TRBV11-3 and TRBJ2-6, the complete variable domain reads EAGVVQSPRYKIIEKKQPVAFWCNPISGHNTLYWYLQNLGQGPELLIRYENEEAVDDSQLPKDRFSAERLKGVDSTLKIQPAELGDSAVYLCASSLTVTGANVLTFGAGSRLTVL.

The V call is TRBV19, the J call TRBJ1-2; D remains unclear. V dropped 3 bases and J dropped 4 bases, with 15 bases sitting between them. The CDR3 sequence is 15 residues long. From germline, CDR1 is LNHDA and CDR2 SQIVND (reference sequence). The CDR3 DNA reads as TGTGCCAGTAGTATCAATTCTCCAGGCACCTATGGCTACACCTTC. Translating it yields CASSINSPGTYGYTF.